Listed here is a single T cell receptor (beta chain). What it binds is unknown. One junction end disagrees with the germline gene, perhaps due to a read error. This specimen comes from a study of lung T cells in sarcoidosis with Löfgren's syndrome. CDR1 and CDR2 from the germline V gene are SQVTM and ANQGSEA. This CDR3 spans 14 amino acids. Findings and caveats of the study: TRAV12-1 preferentially paired with TRBV2, with homologous CDR3s. Multiple Löfgren's syndrome patients reportedly shared TRAV12-1 and TRBV2 CDR3 motifs.

MiXCR was run by TCRdb on the reads, yielding one entry per CDR3 protein. The sample consists of about 9,400 distinct CDR3 sequences, less than 20% of them appearing once. This clonotype was obtained from a human donor with sarcoidosis (Löfgren's syndrome or another form), or a control subject (not recorded which). Sequencing was performed on CD4+ T cells from bronchoalveolar lavage. The V call is TRBV29-1, the J call TRBJ1-1; the D is unclear. This CDR3 is CSVEVLDKSTGAFF. CDR3 sequence (DNA): TGCAGCGTTGAAGTCCTTGACAAGAGCACTGGAGCTTTCTTT.